Reported below is one T cell receptor (beta chain). The naive CD8 fraction comprised CD45RO-negative cells positively selected for CCR7 and excluded terminally differentiated effector memory CD45RA+ cells. Adult Caucasians living in Nashville, Tennessee made up all of the donors. These data come from a study of shared clonotypes between healthy human individuals. The table came from immunoSEQ multiplex PCR; TCRdb's copy has only in-frame clones and leaves some out. The data show around 2,000,000 clones, with about 95% seen just once and 1% to 1.5% held by the top ten. Trimming took 6 bases from V and 1 from J, leaving 8 bases between them. CDR3 length: 13 amino acids. Germline lookup yields CDR1 MDHEN and CDR2 SYDVKM.

The sequence came from a man younger than 35 in good health. The specimen was naive CD8+ T cells sorted from blood. The chain employs TRBV28 and TRBJ2-3; unclear D gene. CDR3 amino acids: CASSPEGTDTQYF. The DNA for the CDR3 is TGTGCCAGCAGCCCCGAGGGCACAGATACGCAGTATTTT.